These 14 T cell receptor beta chains came from one sample sequenced in a study of blood T cell repertoires in COVID-19 (dated by TCRdb to 2020 to 2022). Library generation was performed with the immunoSEQ multiplex PCR assay. Here the immuneACCESS table is served through TCRdb, limited to in-frame sequences with V and J called. Missing clones are a known gap in these copies; in checked studies unresolved V genes cover under half, and the rest lacks a known reason. The sample includes fewer than 250,000 clones, with about 87% observed a single time. The ten largest account for over 1.5% of the sample. Sample: peripheral blood. The origin of the receptors is an older man with acute or convalescent COVID-19.

V gene TRBV7-9 combines with J gene TRBJ1-1, with D possibly being TRBD1 (5 bases). CDR1 SEHNR and CDR2 FQNEAQ come from the germline V gene (reference sequence). The V gene lost 1 base and the J gene lost 5 bases, with 11 bases spanning the gap. This CDR3 comprises 14 residues. The CDR3 coding sequence is TGTGCCAGCAGCTTAGGGATGACAGCGACTGAAGCTTTCTTT. Amino acid sequence: CASSLGMTATEAFF. Supplemented by reference TRBV7-9 and TRBJ1-1, the full variable domain reads DTGVSQNPRHKITKRGQNVTFRCDPISEHNRLYWYRQTLGQGPEFLTYFQNEAQLEKSRLLSDRFSAERPKGSFSTLEIQRTEQGDSAMYLCASSLGMTATEAFFGQGTRLTVV.

The chain is built from TRBV11-2 and TRBJ2-1; D gene ambiguous. The length of the CDR3 is 14 residues. Germline V gene lookup returns CDR1 SGHAT and CDR2 FQNNGV. The V and J ends lost 3 bases and 0 bases respectively, with 6 bases between them. CDR3 sequence: CASSFKSSYNEQFF. Here the CDR3 DNA reads TGTGCCAGCAGCTTTAAGAGCTCCTACAATGAGCAGTTCTTC.

This rearrangement joins TRBV6-1 to TRBJ2-5; 10 bases line up with TRBD1. The CDR3 has 17 residues. V lost 2 bases and J lost 5; bases outside the gene matches: 11. Per the germline V gene, CDR1 is MNHNS and CDR2 is SASEGT. The CDR3 spells CASSEIRGTGVRETQYF. The CDR3, as DNA: TGTGCCAGCAGTGAAATAAGAGGGACAGGGGTTAGGGAGACCCAGTACTTC.

V is TRBV24-1 and J is TRBJ2-2, with 10 nucleotides matching TRBD2. The CDR3 contains 18 residues. J lost 3 bases, V lost 0 bases, and 6 bases had no gene match. The germline gives CDR1 KGHDR, CDR2 SFDVKD. The chain's CDR3 is CATSDLRVAGGYTGELFF. Here the CDR3 DNA reads TGTGCCACCAGTGATTTGCGGGTAGCGGGAGGATACACCGGGGAGCTGTTTTTT.

The chain joins TRBV5-1 to TRBJ1-2; 9 bases agree with TRBD1. Germline V lookup: CDR1 SGHRS, CDR2 YFSETQ. V lost 3 bases and J lost 4; bases outside the gene matches: 7. This CDR3 has 15 residues. CDR3 nucleotides: TGCGCCAGCAGCTCGACAGGGGGGGATGGCTATGGCTACACCTTC. Its translation: CASSSTGGDGYGYTF.

This chain joins TRBV6-5 and TRBJ1-1; D gene ambiguous. V was pared by 1 base and J by 1 base, with 10 bases between. The CDR3 totals 15 residues. Germline V gene sequence: CDR1 MNHEY, CDR2 SVGAGI. CDR3 in DNA: TGTGCCAGCAGTTACTATGGGAGGAGGAACACTGAAGCTTTCTTT. Amino acids: CASSYYGRRNTEAFF.

This clone was recorded once. CDR3 nucleotides: TGTGCCAGCAGTGTCGAGGCCGGAGGCAATGAGCAGTTCTTC. The encoded protein is CASSVEAGGNEQFF. The chain has TRBV2 and TRBJ2-1; perhaps TRBD2 as D (5 bases). Trimming cost V 4 bases and J 6 bases, with 13 bases left between them. This CDR3 has 14 residues. Germline V gene data show CDR1 as SNHLY and CDR2 as FYNNEI.

J is TRBJ2-2 and V is TRBV19; 7 bases align to TRBD1. CDR3 length equals 14 residues. Unmatched junction bases numbered 1, after V lost 6 bases and J lost 0 bases. Looked up from germline, CDR1 is LNHDA and CDR2 is SQIVND (reference sequence). The CDR3 spells CASRTGPNTGELFF. The DNA of the CDR3 is TGTGCCAGTAGGACAGGGCCGAACACCGGGGAGCTGTTTTTT.

The gene calls are TRBV19 and TRBJ2-1; a possible D gene is TRBD2 (5 bases). The CDR3 spans 17 residues. Germline CDR1 is LNHDA and CDR2 is SQIVND (reference sequence). The V and J ends lost 5 bases and 8 bases respectively, with 25 bases between them. CDR3 DNA sequence: TGTGCCAGTAGTCGCAGCCAAAAGGTCCGGGGATTTGATGAGCAGTTCTTC. Its protein is CASSRSQKVRGFDEQFF.

The chain combines TRBV11-2 with TRBJ1-1; 9 positions match TRBD1. Germline values: CDR1 SGHAT, CDR2 FQNNGV. The CDR3 spans 15 residues. With V trimmed by 5 bases and J by 8 bases, 12 bases remained unmatched. This chain's CDR3 is CASSQGTGTGQEAFF. The CDR3 DNA sequence: TGTGCCAGCAGCCAGGGGACCGGGACAGGGCAAGAAGCTTTCTTT.

The rearrangement uses TRBV7-3 and TRBJ2-2; a possible D gene is TRBD2 (6 bases). Trimming cost V 5 bases and J 4 bases, with 14 bases left between them. CDR3 size: 15 residues. From germline, CDR1 is SGHTA and CDR2 FQGTGA. The CDR3 loop reads CASSPRDWGTGELFF. In DNA, the CDR3 is TGTGCCAGCAGCCCCCGGGACTGGGGCACCGGGGAGCTGTTTTTT.

This rearrangement joins TRBV28 to TRBJ1-2, with TRBD1 as a possible D gene (6 bases). The CDR3 has 13 residues. The germline V gene encodes CDR1 MDHEN and CDR2 SYDVKM. V gave up 9 bases and J gave up 2 bases, with 13 bases separating them. Here the CDR3 DNA reads TGTGCCAGTTTTGAGGGGGGGAACTATGGCTACACCTTC. Translated, it gives CASFEGGNYGYTF.

The chain recombines TRBV7-2 with TRBJ1-5; TRBD1 might be the D (6 bases). V lost 1 base, J lost 4 bases, and 14 bases lay in between. This CDR3 is 16 amino acids long. Germline V gene lookup returns CDR1 SGHTA and CDR2 FQGNSA. The CDR3 loop reads CASSLDRGAYNQPQHF. The CDR3 nucleotides read TGTGCCAGCAGCTTAGATCGGGGGGCTTATAATCAGCCCCAGCATTTT.

CDR3 in amino acids: CASSSHGQGKEKLFF. As DNA, the CDR3 is TGTGCCAGCAGCTCTCACGGGCAGGGAAAAGAAAAACTGTTTTTT. This chain links TRBV5-4 with TRBJ1-4; maybe TRBD1 (5 bases). CDR3 length: 15 amino acids. The germline V and J ends were trimmed by 3 bases and 8 bases, with 17 bases remaining between them. The germline CDR1 and CDR2 sequences are SGHNT and YYREEE (reference sequence).